These 9 T cell receptor beta chains were sequenced from one sample in a study of cytomegalovirus exposure and HLA in healthy donors. Use of 60 Vbeta and 13 Jbeta primers characterized the PCR. The method was immunoSEQ multiplex PCR; TCRdb's version includes in-frame clones alone and lacks a portion of them. The table includes approximately 220,000 clones, about four fifths detected once. The sequenced sample consisted of PBMCs. These receptors were collected from a man in his forties in good health and CMV-seropositive.

The V gene is TRBV29-1, the J gene TRBJ2-5; D might be TRBD1 (5 bases). Trimming stripped 4 bases from V and 4 bases from J, with 10 bases between. Germline lookup yields CDR1 SQVTM and CDR2 ANQGSEA. The CDR3 extends over 12 amino acids. CDR3 in DNA: TGCAGCGTTGTAGACAGAAGAGAGACCCAGTACTTC. As protein: CSVVDRRETQYF.

The genes are TRBV19 and TRBJ1-2, with a weak D call TRBD1 (5 bases). The CDR3 sequence is 15 residues long. V lost 5 bases and J lost 2, with 15 bases in between. Germline lookup yields CDR1 LNHDA and CDR2 SQIVND (reference sequence). The CDR3 protein is CASSVLGGKNYGYTF. The DNA of the CDR3 is TGTGCCAGTAGTGTCTTGGGGGGAAAGAACTATGGCTACACCTTC.

This rearrangement joins TRBV27 to TRBJ1-1; D gene uncertain. Germline CDR1 and CDR2: MNHEY and SMNVEV (reference sequence). Trimming cost V 6 bases and J 3 bases, with 8 bases left between them. There are 12 residues in the CDR3. The CDR3 sequence: CASRRLDTEAFF. CDR3 nucleotide sequence: TGTGCCAGCAGGAGGTTGGACACTGAAGCTTTCTTT.

This clone was recorded a few times. The chain couples TRBV25-1 to TRBJ1-2; 12 bases line up with TRBD1. V dropped 4 bases and J dropped 4; count of bases not matched to a gene: 4. Germline CDR1 MGHDK, CDR2 SYGVNS. The CDR3 spans 15 residues. CDR3 nucleotides: TGTGCCAGCAGTGGGGACAGGGGGCATGGCTATGGCTACACCTTC. Translation: CASSGDRGHGYGYTF.

As concerns this clone: This specimen includes other DNA sequences encoding the same CDR3. The rearrangement uses TRBV28 and TRBJ1-1; D might be TRBD1 (5 bases). Germline V lookup: CDR1 MDHEN, CDR2 SYDVKM. V was trimmed by 4 bases and J by 3 bases, leaving 9 bases between them. This CDR3 has 13 residues. The CDR3 coding sequence is TGTGCCAGCAGTTGGGCGGGGCACACTGAAGCTTTCTTT. Translation gives CASSWAGHTEAFF.

The V call is TRBV7-8, the J call TRBJ2-2; TRBD2 might be the D (5 bases). Germline V CDR1 and CDR2: SGHVS, FQNEAQ. The CDR3 totals 15 residues. V lost 0 bases and J lost 7, with 12 bases in between. CDR3 DNA: TGTGCCAGCAGCTTAGCGGGAGCTTGGGGCGGGGAGCTGTTTTTT. Protein sequence: CASSLAGAWGGELFF.

This clone appeared a few times. V usage is TRBV25-1 and J usage is TRBJ1-5; D gene uncertain. The CDR3 has 15 amino acids. Germline V CDR1 and CDR2: MGHDK, SYGVNS. With 10 bases removed from V and 2 bases from J, the gap between germline ends came to 18 bases. This CDR3 is CATLSTREGNQPQHF. CDR3 DNA sequence: TGTGCCACTCTCTCAACGAGGGAGGGCAATCAGCCCCAGCATTTT.

CDR3 nucleotide sequence: TGTGCCAGCAGTTCTACGGGGGGGAGGGCCTACTACGAGCAGTACTTC. Its translation is CASSSTGGRAYYEQYF. The chain employs TRBV7-9 and TRBJ2-7; 8 bases line up with TRBD2. The V gene end was trimmed by 6 bases and the J gene end by 3 bases; junction bases not matched to a gene: 13. CDR1 and CDR2 from the germline V gene are SEHNR and FQNEAQ (reference sequence). There are 16 residues in the CDR3.

V usage is TRBV30 and J usage is TRBJ2-3; 10 positions match TRBD2. V shed 0 bases and J 6 bases; nucleotides not matched to a gene: 0. The germline V gene has CDR1 GTSNPN and CDR2 SVGIG (reference sequence). This CDR3 region has 13 residues. CDR3: CAWSVLAGDTQYF. The CDR3 DNA sequence: TGTGCCTGGAGTGTACTAGCGGGGGATACGCAGTATTTT.